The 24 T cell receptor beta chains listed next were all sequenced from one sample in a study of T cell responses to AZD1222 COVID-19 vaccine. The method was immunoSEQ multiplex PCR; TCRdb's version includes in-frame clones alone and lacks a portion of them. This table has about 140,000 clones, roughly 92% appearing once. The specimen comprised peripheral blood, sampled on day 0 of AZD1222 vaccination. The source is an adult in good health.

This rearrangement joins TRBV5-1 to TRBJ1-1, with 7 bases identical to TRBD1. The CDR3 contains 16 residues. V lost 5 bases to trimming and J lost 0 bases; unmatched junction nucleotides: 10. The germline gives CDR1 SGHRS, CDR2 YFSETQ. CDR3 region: CASSSGGTVMNTEAFF. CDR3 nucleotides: TGCGCCAGCAGTTCGGGCGGGACAGTTATGAACACTGAAGCTTTCTTT.

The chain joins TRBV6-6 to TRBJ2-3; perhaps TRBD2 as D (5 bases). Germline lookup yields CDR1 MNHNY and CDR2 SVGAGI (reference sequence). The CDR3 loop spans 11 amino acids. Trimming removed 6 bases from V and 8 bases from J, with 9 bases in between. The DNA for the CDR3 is TGTGCCAGCAGCCCCGGAGGTACGCAGTATTTT. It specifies CASSPGGTQYF.

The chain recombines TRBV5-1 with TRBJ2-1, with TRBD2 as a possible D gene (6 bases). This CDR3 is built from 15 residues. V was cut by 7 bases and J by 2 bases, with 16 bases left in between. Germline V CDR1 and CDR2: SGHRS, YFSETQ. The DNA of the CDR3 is TGCGCCAGCGGCCTTCAAGGAGGGGCCTACAATGAGCAGTTCTTC. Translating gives CASGLQGGAYNEQFF.

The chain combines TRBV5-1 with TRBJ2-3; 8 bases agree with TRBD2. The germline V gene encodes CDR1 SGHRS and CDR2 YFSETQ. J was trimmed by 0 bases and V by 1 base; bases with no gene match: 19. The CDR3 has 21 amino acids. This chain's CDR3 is CASSLRSPGTRSLHSTDTQYF. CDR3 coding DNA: TGCGCCAGCAGCTTGCGAAGTCCCGGGACTAGGTCCCTCCATAGCACAGATACGCAGTATTTT.

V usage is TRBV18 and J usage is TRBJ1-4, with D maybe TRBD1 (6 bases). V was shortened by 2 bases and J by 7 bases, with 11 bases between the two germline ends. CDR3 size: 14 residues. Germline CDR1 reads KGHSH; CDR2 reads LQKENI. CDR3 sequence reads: CASSPATGSEKLFF. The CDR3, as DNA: TGTGCCAGCTCACCAGCAACAGGGAGTGAAAAACTGTTTTTT.

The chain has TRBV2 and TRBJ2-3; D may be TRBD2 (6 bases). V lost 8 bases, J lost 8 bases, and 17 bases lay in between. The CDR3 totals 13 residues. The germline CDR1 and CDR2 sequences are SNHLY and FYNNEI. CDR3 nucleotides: TGTGCCAGCGTGCTAGCGACTAGGGGTACGCAGTATTTT. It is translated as CASVLATRGTQYF. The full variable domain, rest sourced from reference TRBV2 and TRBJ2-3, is EPEVTQTPSHQVTQMGQEVILRCVPISNHLYFYWYRQILGQKVEFLVSFYNNEISEKSEIFDDQFSVERPDGSNFTLKIRSTKLEDSAMYFCASVLATRGTQYFGPGTRLTVL.

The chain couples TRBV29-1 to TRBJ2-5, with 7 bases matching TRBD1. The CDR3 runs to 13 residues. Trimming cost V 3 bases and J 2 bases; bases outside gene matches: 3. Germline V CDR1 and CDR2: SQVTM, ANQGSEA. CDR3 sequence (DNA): TGCAGCGTTGACAGGGGGATACAAGAGACCCAGTACTTC. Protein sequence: CSVDRGIQETQYF.

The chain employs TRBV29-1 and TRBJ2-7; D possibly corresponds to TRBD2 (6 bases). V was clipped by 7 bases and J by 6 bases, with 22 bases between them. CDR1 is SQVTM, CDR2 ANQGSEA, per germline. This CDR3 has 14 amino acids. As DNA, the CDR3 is TGCAGCGCCGCGATGACTAGGATCCGTTCCGAGCAGTACTTC. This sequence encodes CSAAMTRIRSEQYF.

This CDR3 reads CASSQSFYGYTF. The CDR3 bases are TGTGCCAGCAGCCAATCGTTTTATGGCTACACCTTC. The chain carries TRBV7-9 and TRBJ1-2; D is uncertain. Germline CDR1 and CDR2: SEHNR and FQNEAQ (reference sequence). Deletions cut 5 bases from V and 5 bases from J, with 9 bases between. The CDR3 is 12 amino acids. Variable domain in full (rest from reference TRBV7-9 and TRBJ1-2): DTGVSQNPRHKITKRGQNVTFRCDPISEHNRLYWYRQTLGQGPEFLTYFQNEAQLEKSRLLSDRFSAERPKGSFSTLEIQRTEQGDSAMYLCASSQSFYGYTFGSGTRLTVV.

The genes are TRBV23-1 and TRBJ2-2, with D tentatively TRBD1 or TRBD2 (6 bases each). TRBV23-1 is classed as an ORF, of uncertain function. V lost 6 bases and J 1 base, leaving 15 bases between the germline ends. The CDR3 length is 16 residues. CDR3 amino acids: CASRAGGTLNTGELFF. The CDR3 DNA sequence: TGCGCCAGCAGGGCCGGCGGGACACTGAACACCGGGGAGCTGTTTTTT.

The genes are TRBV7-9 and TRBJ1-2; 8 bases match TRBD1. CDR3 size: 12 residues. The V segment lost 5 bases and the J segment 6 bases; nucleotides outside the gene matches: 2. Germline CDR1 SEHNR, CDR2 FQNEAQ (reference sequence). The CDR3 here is CASSLRGHGYTF. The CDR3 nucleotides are TGTGCCAGCAGCCTCAGGGGGCATGGCTACACCTTC.

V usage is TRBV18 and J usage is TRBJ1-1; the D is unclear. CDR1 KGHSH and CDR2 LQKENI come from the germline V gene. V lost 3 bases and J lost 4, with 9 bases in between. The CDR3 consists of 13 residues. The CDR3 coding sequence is TGTGCCAGCTCACCCTCTTTTTCCACTGAAGCTTTCTTT. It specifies CASSPSFSTEAFF.

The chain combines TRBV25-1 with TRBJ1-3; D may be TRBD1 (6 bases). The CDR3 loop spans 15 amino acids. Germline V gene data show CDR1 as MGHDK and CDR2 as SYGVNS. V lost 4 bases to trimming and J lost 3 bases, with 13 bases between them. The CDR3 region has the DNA TGTGCCAGCAGTGCGGGACACGACTTTGGAAACACCATATATTTT. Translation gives CASSAGHDFGNTIYF.

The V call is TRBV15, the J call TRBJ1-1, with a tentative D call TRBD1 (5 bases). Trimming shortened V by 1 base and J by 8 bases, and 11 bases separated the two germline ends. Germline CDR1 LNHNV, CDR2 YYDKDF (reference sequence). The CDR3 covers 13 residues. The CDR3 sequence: CATSRVYRGEAFF. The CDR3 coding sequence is TGTGCCACCAGCAGAGTCTATCGGGGCGAAGCTTTCTTT. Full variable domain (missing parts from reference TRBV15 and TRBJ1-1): DAMVIQNPRYQVTQFGKPVTLSCSQTLNHNVMYWYQQKSSQAPKLLFHYYDKDFNNEADTPDNFQSRRPNTSFCFLDIRSPGLGDTAMYLCATSRVYRGEAFFGQGTRLTVV.

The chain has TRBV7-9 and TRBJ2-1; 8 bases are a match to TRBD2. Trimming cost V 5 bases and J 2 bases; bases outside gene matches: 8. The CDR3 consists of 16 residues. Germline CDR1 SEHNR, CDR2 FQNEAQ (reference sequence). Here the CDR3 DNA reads TGTGCCAGCAGCCTAGAGCGGGAGTGGCCCTACAATGAGCAGTTCTTC. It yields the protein CASSLEREWPYNEQFF.

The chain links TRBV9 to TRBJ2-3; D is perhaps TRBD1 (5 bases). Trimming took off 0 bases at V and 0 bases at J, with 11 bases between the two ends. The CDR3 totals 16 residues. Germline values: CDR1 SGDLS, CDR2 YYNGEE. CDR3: CASSVGGTVSTDTQYF. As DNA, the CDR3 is TGTGCCAGCAGCGTAGGGGGCACCGTTAGCACAGATACGCAGTATTTT. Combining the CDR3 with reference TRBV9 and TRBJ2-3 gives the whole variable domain DSGVTQTPKHLITATGQRVTLRCSPRSGDLSVYWYQQSLDQGLQFLIQYYNGEERAKGNILERFSAQQFPDLHSELNLSSLELGDSALYFCASSVGGTVSTDTQYFGPGTRLTVL.

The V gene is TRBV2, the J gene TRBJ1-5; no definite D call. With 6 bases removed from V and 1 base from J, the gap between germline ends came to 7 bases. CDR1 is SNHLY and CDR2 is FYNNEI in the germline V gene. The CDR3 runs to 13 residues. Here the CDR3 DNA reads TGTGCCAGCAGCACAGAGAGCAATCAGCCCCAGCATTTT. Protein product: CASSTESNQPQHF.

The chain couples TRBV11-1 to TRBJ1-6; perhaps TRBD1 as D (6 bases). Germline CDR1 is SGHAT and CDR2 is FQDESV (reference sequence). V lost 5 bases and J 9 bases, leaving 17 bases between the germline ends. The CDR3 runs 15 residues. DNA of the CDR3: TGTGCCAGCAGCGAGAATCGGGACACGACTTCACCCCTCCACTTT. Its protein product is CASSENRDTTSPLHF. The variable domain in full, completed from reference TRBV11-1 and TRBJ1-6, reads EAEVAQSPRYKITEKSQAVAFWCDPISGHATLYWYRQILGQGPELLVQFQDESVVDDSQLPKDRFSAERLKGVDSTLKIQPAELGDSAMYLCASSENRDTTSPLHFGNGTRLTVT.

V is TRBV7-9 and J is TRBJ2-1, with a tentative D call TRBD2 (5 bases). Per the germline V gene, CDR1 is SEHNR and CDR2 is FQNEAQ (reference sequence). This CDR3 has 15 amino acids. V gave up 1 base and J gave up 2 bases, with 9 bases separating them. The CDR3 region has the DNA TGTGCCAGCAGCTTAGGTAGCGCGACCTACAATGAGCAGTTCTTC. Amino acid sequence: CASSLGSATYNEQFF.

CDR3 DNA sequence: TGTGCCAGCAGTTTTATGGGTGCTCAGCCCCAGCATTTT. Amino acid sequence: CASSFMGAQPQHF. The chain joins TRBV12-3 or TRBV12-4 to TRBJ1-5, with D uncertain. The CDR3 consists of 13 residues. V was trimmed by 3 bases and J by 6 bases, leaving 9 bases between them.

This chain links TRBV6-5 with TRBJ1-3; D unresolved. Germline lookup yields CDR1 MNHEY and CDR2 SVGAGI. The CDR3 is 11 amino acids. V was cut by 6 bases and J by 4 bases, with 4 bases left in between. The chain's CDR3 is CASSRGNTIYF. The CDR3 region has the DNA TGTGCCAGCAGCCGGGGAAACACCATATATTTT.

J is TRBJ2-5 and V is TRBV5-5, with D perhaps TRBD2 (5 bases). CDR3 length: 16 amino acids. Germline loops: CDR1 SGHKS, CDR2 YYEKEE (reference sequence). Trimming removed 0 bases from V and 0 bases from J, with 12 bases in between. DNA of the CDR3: TGTGCCAGCAGCTTGGTCCCCGGGGTCTACCAAGAGACCCAGTACTTC. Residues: CASSLVPGVYQETQYF.

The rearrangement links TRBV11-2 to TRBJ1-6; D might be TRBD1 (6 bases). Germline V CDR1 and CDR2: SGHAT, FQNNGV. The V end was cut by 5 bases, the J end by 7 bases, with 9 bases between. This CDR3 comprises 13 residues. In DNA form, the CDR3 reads TGTGCCAGCAGCCCAGGGACAAATTCACCCCTCCACTTT. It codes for CASSPGTNSPLHF.

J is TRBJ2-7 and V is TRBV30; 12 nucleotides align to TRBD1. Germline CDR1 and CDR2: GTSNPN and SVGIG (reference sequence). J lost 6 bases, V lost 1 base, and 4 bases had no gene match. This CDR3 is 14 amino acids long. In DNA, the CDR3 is TGTGCCTGGAGTGGGGACAGGGGGCGAGGCGAGCAGTACTTC. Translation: CAWSGDRGRGEQYF.